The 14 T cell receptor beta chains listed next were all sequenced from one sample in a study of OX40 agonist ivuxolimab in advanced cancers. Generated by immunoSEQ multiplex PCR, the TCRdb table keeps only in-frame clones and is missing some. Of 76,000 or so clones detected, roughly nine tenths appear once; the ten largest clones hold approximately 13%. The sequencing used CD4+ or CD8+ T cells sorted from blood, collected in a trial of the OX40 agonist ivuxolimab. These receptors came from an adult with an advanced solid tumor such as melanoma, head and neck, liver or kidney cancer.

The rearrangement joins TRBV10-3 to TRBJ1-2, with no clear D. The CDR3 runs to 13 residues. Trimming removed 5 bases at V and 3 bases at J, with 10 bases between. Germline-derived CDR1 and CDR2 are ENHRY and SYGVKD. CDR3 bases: TGTGCCATCAGTCCCACAGAGTACTATGGCTACACCTTC. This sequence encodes CAISPTEYYGYTF.

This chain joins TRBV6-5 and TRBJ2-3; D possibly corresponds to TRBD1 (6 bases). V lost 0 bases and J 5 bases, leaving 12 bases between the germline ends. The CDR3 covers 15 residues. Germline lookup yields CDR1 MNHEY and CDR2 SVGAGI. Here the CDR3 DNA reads TGTGCCAGCAGTTACTCTTATACAGGGATAGATACGCAGTATTTT. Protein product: CASSYSYTGIDTQYF.

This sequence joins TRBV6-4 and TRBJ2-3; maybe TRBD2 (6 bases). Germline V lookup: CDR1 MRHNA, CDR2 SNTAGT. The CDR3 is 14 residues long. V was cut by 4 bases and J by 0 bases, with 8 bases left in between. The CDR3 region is CASSAGTSTDTQYF. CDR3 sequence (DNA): TGTGCCAGCAGTGCCGGGACTAGCACAGATACGCAGTATTTT.

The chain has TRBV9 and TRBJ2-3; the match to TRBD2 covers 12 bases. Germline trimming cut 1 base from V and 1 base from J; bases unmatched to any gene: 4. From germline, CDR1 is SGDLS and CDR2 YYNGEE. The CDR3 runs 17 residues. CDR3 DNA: TGTGCCAGCAGCGTATCGGGACTAGCGGGTGGCACAGATACGCAGTATTTT. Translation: CASSVSGLAGGTDTQYF.

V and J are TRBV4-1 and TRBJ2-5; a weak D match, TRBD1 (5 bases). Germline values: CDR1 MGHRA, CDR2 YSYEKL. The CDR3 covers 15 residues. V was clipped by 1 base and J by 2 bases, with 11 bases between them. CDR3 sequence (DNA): TGCGCCAGCAGCCAAGTCAGGGCAGGACAAGAGACCCAGTACTTC. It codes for CASSQVRAGQETQYF.

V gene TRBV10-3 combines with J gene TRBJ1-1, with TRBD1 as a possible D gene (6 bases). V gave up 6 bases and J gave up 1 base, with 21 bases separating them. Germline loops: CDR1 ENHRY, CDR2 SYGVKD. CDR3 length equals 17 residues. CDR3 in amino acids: CAISGATGPGPNTEAFF. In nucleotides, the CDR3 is TGTGCCATCAGCGGGGCCACAGGGCCGGGACCGAACACTGAAGCTTTCTTT.

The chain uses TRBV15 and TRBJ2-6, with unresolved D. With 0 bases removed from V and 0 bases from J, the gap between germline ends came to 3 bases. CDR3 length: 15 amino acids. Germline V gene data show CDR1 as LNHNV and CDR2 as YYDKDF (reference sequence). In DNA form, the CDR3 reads TGTGCCACCAGCAGAGATGCCTCTGGGGCCAACGTCCTGACTTTC. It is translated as CATSRDASGANVLTF.

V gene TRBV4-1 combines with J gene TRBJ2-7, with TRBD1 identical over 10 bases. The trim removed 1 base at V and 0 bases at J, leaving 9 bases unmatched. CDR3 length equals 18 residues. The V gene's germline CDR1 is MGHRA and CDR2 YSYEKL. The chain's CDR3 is CASSQVDRGYPRSYEQYF. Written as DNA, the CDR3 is TGCGCCAGCAGCCAAGTGGACAGGGGGTATCCCCGCTCCTACGAGCAGTACTTC.

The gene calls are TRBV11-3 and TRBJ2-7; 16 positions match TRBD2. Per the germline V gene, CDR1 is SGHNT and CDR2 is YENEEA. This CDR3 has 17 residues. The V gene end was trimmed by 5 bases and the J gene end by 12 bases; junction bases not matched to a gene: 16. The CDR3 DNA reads TGTGCCAGCAGCCCGGGACTCCCGGGACTAGCGGGAGGGAGCTCGTACTTC. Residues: CASSPGLPGLAGGSSYF. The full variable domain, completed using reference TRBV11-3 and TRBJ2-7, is EAGVVQSPRYKIIEKKQPVAFWCNPISGHNTLYWYLQNLGQGPELLIRYENEEAVDDSQLPKDRFSAERLKGVDSTLKIQPAELGDSAVYLCASSPGLPGLAGGSSYFGPGTRLTVT.

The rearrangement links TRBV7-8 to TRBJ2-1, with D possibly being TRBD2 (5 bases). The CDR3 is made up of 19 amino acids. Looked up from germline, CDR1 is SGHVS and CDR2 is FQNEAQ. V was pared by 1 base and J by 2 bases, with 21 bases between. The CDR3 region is CASSLVRRQAPTPYNEQFF. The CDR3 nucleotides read TGTGCCAGCAGCTTAGTGAGGAGGCAGGCTCCGACCCCCTACAATGAGCAGTTCTTC. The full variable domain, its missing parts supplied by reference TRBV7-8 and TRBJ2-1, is GAGVSQSPRYKVAKRGQDVALRCDPISGHVSLFWYQQALGQGPEFLTYFQNEAQLDKSGLPSDRFFAERPEGSVSTLKIQRTQQEDSAVYLCASSLVRRQAPTPYNEQFFGPGTRLTVL.

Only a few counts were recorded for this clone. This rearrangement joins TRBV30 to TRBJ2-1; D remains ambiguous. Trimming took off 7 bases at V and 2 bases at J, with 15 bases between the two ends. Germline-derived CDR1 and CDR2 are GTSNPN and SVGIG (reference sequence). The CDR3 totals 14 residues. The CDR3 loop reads CASKKAGPYNEQFF. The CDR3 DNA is TGTGCCTCCAAGAAGGCCGGGCCCTACAATGAGCAGTTCTTC.

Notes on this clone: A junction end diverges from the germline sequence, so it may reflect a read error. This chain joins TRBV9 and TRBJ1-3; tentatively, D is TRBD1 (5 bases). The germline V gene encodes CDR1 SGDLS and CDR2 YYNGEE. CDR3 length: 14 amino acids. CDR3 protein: CVSSDRVEANTIYF. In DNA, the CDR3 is TGTGTCAGCAGCGACAGAGTCGAGGCAAACACCATATATTTT.

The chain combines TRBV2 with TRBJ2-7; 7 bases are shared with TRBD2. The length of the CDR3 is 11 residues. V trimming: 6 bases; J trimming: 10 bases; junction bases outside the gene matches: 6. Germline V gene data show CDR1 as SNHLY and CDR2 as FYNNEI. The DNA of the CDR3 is TGTGCCAGCAGAGCCGGGACTAAACAGTACTTC. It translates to CASRAGTKQYF.

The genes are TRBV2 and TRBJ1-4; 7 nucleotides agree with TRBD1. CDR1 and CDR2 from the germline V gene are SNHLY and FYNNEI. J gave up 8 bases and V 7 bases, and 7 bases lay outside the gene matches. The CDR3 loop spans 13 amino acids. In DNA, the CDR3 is TGTGCCAGCAACGAGGGGGCGGACGAAAAACTGTTTTTT. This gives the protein CASNEGADEKLFF.